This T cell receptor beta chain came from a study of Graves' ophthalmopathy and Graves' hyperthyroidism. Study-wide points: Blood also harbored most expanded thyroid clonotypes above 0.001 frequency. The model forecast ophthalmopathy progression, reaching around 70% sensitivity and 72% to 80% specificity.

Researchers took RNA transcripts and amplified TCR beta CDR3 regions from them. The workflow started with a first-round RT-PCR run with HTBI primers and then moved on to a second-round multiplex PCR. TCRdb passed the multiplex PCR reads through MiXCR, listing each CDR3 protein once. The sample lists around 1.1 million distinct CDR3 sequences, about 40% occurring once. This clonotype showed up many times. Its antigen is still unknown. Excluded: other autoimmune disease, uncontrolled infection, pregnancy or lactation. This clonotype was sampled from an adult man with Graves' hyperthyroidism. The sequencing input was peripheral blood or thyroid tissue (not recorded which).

The CDR3 reads CSVGSGNTIYF. The DNA of the CDR3 is TGCAGCGTTGGTTCTGGAAACACCATATATTTT. The V gene is TRBV29-1, the J gene TRBJ1-3, with D unresolved. The CDR3 has 11 residues. Germline loops: CDR1 SQVTM, CDR2 ANQGSEA. The V and J ends lost 4 bases and 1 base respectively, with 2 bases between them.